This T cell receptor beta chain originates from a study of response to subunit inactivated influenza vaccine. V lost 1 base, J lost 5 bases, and 3 bases stayed unmatched. The CDR3 is 15 amino acids. CDR1 is LGHNA and CDR2 is YSLEER in the germline V gene. This clonotype has ten or more counts. Its antigen is as yet unknown. Whole-study findings and limits: Researchers suggested that each seasonal influenza vaccination recruits few new T cells.

Using its own MiXCR run on the RT-PCR reads, TCRdb lists one record per CDR3 protein. The sample has 540,000 or so distinct CDR3 sequences, roughly 13% seen once; the top ten hold over 10%. The TCR was taken from a man aged 45 to 65 who received an inactivated influenza vaccine. The rearrangement joins TRBV4-3 to TRBJ2-1; 9 nucleotides line up with TRBD2. The sequences come from PBMCs from blood, collected about 6 weeks after vaccination. Here the CDR3 reads CASSQGLAGHNEQFF. The CDR3 DNA is TGCGCCAGCAGCCAAGGGCTAGCGGGACACAATGAGCAGTTCTTC.